A single sample gave rise to the 17 T cell receptor beta chains below, sequenced in a study of PD-1 blockade in mismatch repair-deficient tumors. Produced via immunoSEQ multiplex PCR; TCRdb's table is partial and in-frame only. The table shows approximately 50,000 clones, with roughly three quarters occurring only once. The sequenced sample was peripheral blood, obtained 4 weeks after starting pembrolizumab. Every receptor here comes from an adult with mismatch repair-deficient cancer.

This clone was seen a handful of times. This sequence joins TRBV4-3 and TRBJ1-1; no clear D. The CDR3 runs to 15 residues. V was pared by 1 base and J by 1 base, with 10 bases between. CDR1 is LGHNA, CDR2 YSLEER, per germline. CDR3 region: CASSQAITRNTEAFF. The CDR3 region has the DNA TGCGCCAGCAGCCAAGCTATCACCCGGAACACTGAAGCTTTCTTT.

The chain recombines TRBV7-6 with TRBJ2-3; 7 bases are a match to TRBD1. The CDR3 length is 15 residues. With 5 bases clipped from V and 4 bases from J, the junction kept 9 bases outside the gene matches. Germline V lookup: CDR1 SGHVS, CDR2 FNYEAQ. The CDR3 DNA sequence: TGTGCCAGCAGCCCCCTAGACAGGGAAGCAGATACGCAGTATTTT. This encodes CASSPLDREADTQYF.

The rearrangement uses TRBV29-1 and TRBJ2-7, with D perhaps TRBD1 or TRBD2 (5 bases each). CDR3 length equals 12 residues. Germline V gene data show CDR1 as SQVTM and CDR2 as ANQGSEA. V lost 0 bases to trimming and J lost 5 bases, with 8 bases between them. The CDR3 sequence: CSVEEGTHEQYF. The CDR3 DNA reads as TGCAGCGTTGAAGAGGGGACCCACGAGCAGTACTTC.

V and J are TRBV2 and TRBJ1-2; D is ambiguous. V was clipped by 0 bases and J by 4 bases, with 9 bases between them. This CDR3 is 14 amino acids long. Germline loops: CDR1 SNHLY, CDR2 FYNNEI. CDR3 residues: CASSEARTLYGYTF. For the CDR3, the DNA is TGTGCCAGCAGTGAAGCGAGGACTCTCTATGGCTACACCTTC.

The chain uses TRBV30 and TRBJ2-2, with unresolved D. With 5 bases removed from V and 3 bases from J, the gap between germline ends came to 13 bases. CDR3 length: 14 residues. Germline V gene lookup returns CDR1 GTSNPN and CDR2 SVGIG (reference sequence). The CDR3 nucleotides are TGTGCCTGGGGACCTTGGACGGACACCGGGGAGCTGTTTTTT. Translation gives CAWGPWTDTGELFF.

The chain has TRBV18 and TRBJ1-1, with D perhaps matching TRBD1 (5 bases). The CDR3 consists of 14 residues. The V end was cut by 2 bases, the J end by 7 bases, with 14 bases between. In germline, CDR1 is KGHSH, CDR2 LQKENI. CDR3 amino acids: CASSPSERGGEAFF. Here the CDR3 DNA reads TGTGCCAGCTCACCATCGGAGCGGGGGGGTGAAGCTTTCTTT.

The chain recombines TRBV7-9 with TRBJ1-5, with D possibly being TRBD1 (5 bases). This CDR3 spans 13 amino acids. Per the germline V gene, CDR1 is SEHNR and CDR2 is FQNEAQ (reference sequence). V was shortened by 4 bases and J by 5 bases, with 9 bases between the two germline ends. This CDR3 is CASSWGGDQPQHF. DNA for the CDR3: TGTGCCAGCAGCTGGGGGGGGGATCAGCCCCAGCATTTT. Full variable domain (rest looked up from reference TRBV7-9 and TRBJ1-5): DTGVSQNPRHKITKRGQNVTFRCDPISEHNRLYWYRQTLGQGPEFLTYFQNEAQLEKSRLLSDRFSAERPKGSFSTLEIQRTEQGDSAMYLCASSWGGDQPQHFGDGTRLSIL.

This rearrangement joins TRBV5-4 to TRBJ2-6, with D maybe TRBD2 (5 bases). Trimming pared 2 bases from V and 0 bases from J, leaving 9 bases between. The CDR3 sequence is 16 residues long. From germline, CDR1 is SGHNT and CDR2 YYREEE (reference sequence). For the CDR3, the DNA is TGTGCCAGCAGCTTACTAGTTCTCTCTGGGGCCAACGTCCTGACTTTC. Amino acid sequence: CASSLLVLSGANVLTF.

This clone occurred once. One junction end does not reproduce the germline sequence, and a read error may be involved. This specimen includes other DNA sequences encoding the same CDR3. V and J are TRBV7-7 and TRBJ2-1; TRBD2 agrees at 9 bases. Per germline, CDR1 SSHAT and CDR2 FNYEAQ (reference sequence). The CDR3 consists of 14 residues. CDR3 DNA sequence: TGTGCTAGCAGCTTAGCGGGAGCTTACAATGAGCAGTTCTTC. It yields the protein CASSLAGAYNEQFF. Full variable domain (missing parts from reference TRBV7-7 and TRBJ2-1): GAGVSQSPRYKVTKRGQDVTLRCDPISSHATLYWYQQALGQGPEFLTYFNYEAQPDKSGLPSDRFSAERPEGSISTLTIQRTEQRDSAMYRCASSLAGAYNEQFFGPGTRLTVL.

This rearrangement joins TRBV29-1 to TRBJ1-2, with a tentative D call TRBD1 (5 bases). Germline V gene data show CDR1 as SQVTM and CDR2 as ANQGSEA. With 4 bases removed from V and 3 bases from J, the gap between germline ends came to 12 bases. The CDR3 covers 13 residues. CDR3 residues: CSVASGRDYGYTF. The CDR3 DNA sequence: TGCAGCGTTGCTTCAGGGCGGGACTATGGCTACACCTTC.

V gene TRBV29-1 combines with J gene TRBJ2-7, with 14 positions matching TRBD2. Germline values: CDR1 SQVTM, CDR2 ANQGSEA. The CDR3 has 14 residues. The V gene end was trimmed by 6 bases and the J gene end by 6 bases; junction bases not matched to a gene: 7. For the CDR3, the DNA is TGCAGCGTAGATGGGACTAGCGGGGGCTTCGAGCAGTACTTC. This sequence encodes CSVDGTSGGFEQYF.

The rearrangement joins TRBV15 to TRBJ2-2, with a weak D call TRBD2 (5 bases). The CDR3 loop spans 13 amino acids. The V end was cut by 2 bases, the J end by 6 bases, with 7 bases between. Per germline, CDR1 LNHNV and CDR2 YYDKDF (reference sequence). CDR3 sequence reads: CATSRISAGELFF. The CDR3 DNA reads as TGTGCCACCAGCAGAATTAGCGCCGGGGAGCTGTTTTTT.

V is TRBV4-3 and J is TRBJ1-2; D might be TRBD1 (5 bases). The CDR3 sequence is 15 residues long. Per the germline V gene, CDR1 is LGHNA and CDR2 is YSLEER. V was pared by 4 bases and J by 8 bases, with 20 bases between. CDR3 residues: CASSREDQGYGGYTF. The DNA of the CDR3 is TGCGCCAGCAGCCGGGAAGATCAGGGTTATGGCGGCTACACCTTC.

The chain uses TRBV18 and TRBJ2-7; D is possibly TRBD2 (5 bases). Germline V CDR1 and CDR2: KGHSH, LQKENI. The CDR3 totals 14 residues. Between the trimmed V and J ends, which lost 4 bases and 5 bases, there was a span of 15 bases. CDR3 nucleotides: TGTGCCAGCTCACGGAGCGGTGGGTTGGACGAGCAGTACTTC. This sequence encodes CASSRSGGLDEQYF.

The rearrangement joins TRBV29-1 to TRBJ2-1; D is ambiguous. V gave up 6 bases and J gave up 4 bases, with 10 bases separating them. The length of the CDR3 is 12 residues. In germline, CDR1 is SQVTM, CDR2 ANQGSEA. CDR3 protein: CSVPAEYNEQFF. Written as DNA, the CDR3 is TGCAGCGTCCCTGCAGAGTACAATGAGCAGTTCTTC.

The V gene is TRBV7-2, the J gene TRBJ2-7, with D possibly TRBD2 on 5 matching bases. Trimming shortened V by 2 bases and J by 0 bases, and 5 bases separated the two germline ends. The germline gives CDR1 SGHTA, CDR2 FQGNSA. The CDR3 is made up of 13 amino acids. The CDR3 loop reads CASSLRDSYEQYF. CDR3 nucleotides: TGTGCCAGCAGCTTACGGGACTCCTACGAGCAGTACTTC.

The rearrangement uses TRBV4-3 and TRBJ2-7; D gene ambiguous. The CDR3 runs to 16 residues. Germline-derived CDR1 and CDR2 are LGHNA and YSLEER. With 0 bases removed from V and 3 bases from J, the gap between germline ends came to 15 bases. CDR3 nucleotides: TGCGCCAGCAGCCAAGAGGATACTCCGGGTCTCTACGAGCAGTACTTC. Protein: CASSQEDTPGLYEQYF.